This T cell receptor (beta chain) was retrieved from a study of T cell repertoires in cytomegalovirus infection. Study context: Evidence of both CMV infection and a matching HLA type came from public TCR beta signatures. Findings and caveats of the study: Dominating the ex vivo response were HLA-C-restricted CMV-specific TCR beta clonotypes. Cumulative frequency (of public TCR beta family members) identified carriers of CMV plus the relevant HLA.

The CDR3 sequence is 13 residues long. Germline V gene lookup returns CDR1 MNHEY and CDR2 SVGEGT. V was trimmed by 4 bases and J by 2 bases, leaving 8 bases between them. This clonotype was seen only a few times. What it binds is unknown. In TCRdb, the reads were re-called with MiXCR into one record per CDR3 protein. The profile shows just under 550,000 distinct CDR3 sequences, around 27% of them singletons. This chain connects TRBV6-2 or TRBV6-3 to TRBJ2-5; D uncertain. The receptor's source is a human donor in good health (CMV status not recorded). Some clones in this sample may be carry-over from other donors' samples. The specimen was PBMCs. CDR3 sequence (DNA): TGTGCCAGCAGTTCGCCCCAACAAGAGACCCAGTACTTC. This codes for CASSSPQQETQYF.